Detailed here is one T cell receptor beta chain. Its antigen remains unidentified. An end of the junction differs from the germline gene, which may be a read error. Germline CDR1 is MGHRA and CDR2 is YSYEKL. This CDR3 contains 17 residues. TCRdb re-analysed the reads in MiXCR, keeping a single row per CDR3 protein. The sample consists of 700,000 to 850,000 distinct CDR3 sequences, 32% of them appearing once. The sample is drawn from a study of T cell repertoires in cytomegalovirus infection. Overall study context: CMV infection together with matching HLA type was indicated by public TCR beta signatures.

Overall study results and limits: Accumulated public TCR beta family frequency recognized individuals carrying CMV together with the relevant HLA.

This sequence originates from a human donor in good health (CMV status not recorded). Some clones in this sample may be carry-over from other donors' samples. Specimen: cultured CD8+ T cells from PBMCs, collected from culture after CMV antigen stimulation. The V and J genes are TRBV4-1 and TRBJ2-4; D possibly corresponds to TRBD2 (5 bases). The chain's CDR3 is CASSQDSGLRAKNIQYF. As DNA, the CDR3 is TGTGCCAGCAGCCAAGACTCGGGGTTGAGGGCCAAAAACATTCAGTACTTC.